This T cell receptor beta chain was profiled in a study of blood T cell repertoires in COVID-19. Whole-study context: Sample material is recorded as cDNA or gDNA derived from T cells, B-cell-depleted T cells, or PBMCs.

The length of the CDR3 is 14 residues. The ends were cut back, 5 bases at V and 8 bases at J, with 16 bases in the middle. In germline, CDR1 is PRHDT, CDR2 FYEKMQ (reference sequence). Study processing details: For nucleated cells, counts were estimated from reference gene primer amplification. Profiling relied on immunoSEQ multiplex PCR, and the TCRdb table lists in-frame clones only, not all of them. For V, J and clone size, that table is used; D and trimming come from the DNA. The repertoire includes approximately 60,000 clones, 76% of them detected once, and roughly half sits in the top ten. This rearrangement joins TRBV13 to TRBJ1-3; perhaps TRBD1 as D (6 bases). This receptor was obtained from a woman of 80 years or more with acute or convalescent COVID-19. Sequenced: peripheral blood. The CDR3 DNA is TGTGCCAGCAGCCCCCGGGGGGCGGCGGACACCATATATTTT. Translated, it gives CASSPRGAADTIYF.